A selection of T cell receptor beta chains follows, all from one sample in a study of blood T cell repertoires in COVID-19. The data were produced by immunoSEQ multiplex PCR, yet TCRdb's version contains in-frame clones alone and is incomplete. Here the sample spans hundreds of thousands of clones, 88% being singletons. The sample was PBMCs or T cells enriched from blood (not recorded which). These TCRs come from a woman in her forties or fifties who had recovered from COVID-19. Each CDR3 is given with its conserved first and last residue.

>TRBJ1-1|TRBV7-3
CASSTSTANTEAFF
>TRBJ2-7|TRBV7-9
CASSLPSAREQYF
>TRBJ2-1|TRBV6-4
CASSITGGGNEQFF
>TRBJ2-6|TRBV5-1
CASSLEGAGANVLTF
>TRBJ1-1|TRBV24-1
CATSDRSEAFF
>TRBJ2-7|TRBV5-1
CASSLDAVGGEQYF
>TRBJ2-5|TRBV7-9
CASSLERVQETQYF
>TRBJ2-2|TRBV6-2/TRBV6-3
CASSSSWTSGNTGELFF
>TRBJ2-1|TRBV6-5
CASSFTPQTPLNEQFF
>TRBJ1-2|TRBV4-3
CASSQRAGGHGYTF
>TRBJ2-7|TRBV6-2/TRBV6-3
CASSYTVGAAPSYEQYF